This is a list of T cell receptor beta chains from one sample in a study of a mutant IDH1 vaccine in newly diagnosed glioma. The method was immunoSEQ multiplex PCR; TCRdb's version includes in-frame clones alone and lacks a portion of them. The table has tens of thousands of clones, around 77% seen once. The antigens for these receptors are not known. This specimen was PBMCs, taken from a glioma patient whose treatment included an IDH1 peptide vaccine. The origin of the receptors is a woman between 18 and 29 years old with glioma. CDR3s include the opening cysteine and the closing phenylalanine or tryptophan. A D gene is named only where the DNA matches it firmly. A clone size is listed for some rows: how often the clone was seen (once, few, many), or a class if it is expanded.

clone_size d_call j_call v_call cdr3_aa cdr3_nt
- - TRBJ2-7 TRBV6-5 CASSYSHRYEQYF TGTGCCAGCAGTTACAGTCACAGATACGAGCAGTACTTC
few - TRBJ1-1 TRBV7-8 CASSLVDRPQTEAFF TGTGCCAGCAGCTTAGTGGACAGACCGCAAACTGAAGCTTTCTTT
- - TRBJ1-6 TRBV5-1 CASSLDLGAAASMPLHF TGCGCCAGCAGCTTGGACCTCGGGGCAGCTGCCTCGATGCCCCTCCACTTT
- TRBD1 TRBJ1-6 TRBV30 CAWSVGGQSPLHF TGTGCCTGGAGTGTGGGGGGACAGTCACCCCTCCACTTT
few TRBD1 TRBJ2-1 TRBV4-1 CASSVRDRRDEQFF TGCGCCAGCAGCGTCCGGGACAGGAGAGATGAGCAGTTCTTC
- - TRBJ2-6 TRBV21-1 CASSKNNGPGANVLTF TGTGCCAGCAGCAAAAACAACGGTCCGGGGGCCAACGTCCTGACTTTC
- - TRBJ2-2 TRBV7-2 CASIVYPDRLGELFF TGTGCCAGCATAGTCTACCCCGACCGGTTAGGGGAGCTGTTTTTT
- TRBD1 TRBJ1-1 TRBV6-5 CASTRQGARMEAFF TGTGCCAGCACCCGACAGGGGGCGCGGATGGAAGCTTTCTTT
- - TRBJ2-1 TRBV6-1 CASSLTSWEQFF TGTGCCAGCAGTTTAACCTCCTGGGAGCAGTTCTTC
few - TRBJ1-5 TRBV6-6 CASSSTENQPQHF TGTGCCAGCAGTTCGACAGAAAATCAGCCCCAGCATTTT
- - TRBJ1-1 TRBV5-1 CASSLGGANTEAFF TGCGCCAGCAGCTTGGGGGGCGCGAACACTGAAGCTTTCTTT
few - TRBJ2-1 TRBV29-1 CSVSGQGGNEQFF TGCAGCGTTTCAGGGCAGGGGGGCAATGAGCAGTTCTTC
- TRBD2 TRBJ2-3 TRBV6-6 CASSSLAGGTDTQYF TGTGCCAGCAGTTCCCTAGCGGGGGGCACAGATACGCAGTATTTT
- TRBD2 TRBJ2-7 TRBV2 CASKVRAGGYEQYF TGTGCCAGCAAAGTTAGAGCGGGAGGGTACGAGCAGTACTTC
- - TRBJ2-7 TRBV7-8 CASRNFHEQYF TGTGCCAGTAGGAATTTTCACGAGCAGTACTTC
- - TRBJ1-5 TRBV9 CASSSGSNQPQHF TGTGCCAGCAGCTCCGGTTCGAATCAGCCCCAGCATTTT
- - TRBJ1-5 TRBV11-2 CASSCDTPNNQPQHF TGTGCCAGCAGCTGCGACACTCCGAATAATCAGCCCCAGCATTTT
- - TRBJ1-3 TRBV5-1 CASSLGDASSGNTIYF TGCGCCAGCAGCTTGGGTGACGCGAGCTCTGGAAACACCATATATTTT
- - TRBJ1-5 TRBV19 CASSIDGLFRSGGPQHF TGTGCCAGTAGTATAGACGGCCTCTTTAGGTCCGGGGGCCCCCAGCATTTT
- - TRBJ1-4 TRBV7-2 CASSLKSGGLISTNEKLFF TGTGCCAGCAGCTTAAAGTCGGGCGGCCTAATCTCAACTAATGAAAAACTGTTTTTT
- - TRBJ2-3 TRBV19 CASSIVSRLRDTQYF TGTGCCAGTAGTATAGTTAGCCGTCTCAGAGATACGCAGTATTTT
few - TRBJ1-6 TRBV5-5 CASSLAGTDNSPLHF TGTGCCAGCAGCTTGGCTGGGACTGATAATTCACCCCTCCACTTT
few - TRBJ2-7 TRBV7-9 CASSPITYEQYF TGTGCCAGCAGCCCCATTACCTACGAGCAGTACTTC
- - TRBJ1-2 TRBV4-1 CASSQDSSLAEPQPNYGYTF TGCGCCAGCAGCCAAGATAGTTCCCTGGCAGAACCTCAACCCAACTATGGCTACACCTTC
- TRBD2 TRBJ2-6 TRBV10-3 CAISERFSGFSSGANVLTF TGTGCCATCAGTGAGAGATTTAGCGGGTTCTCCTCTGGGGCCAACGTCCTGACTTTC